This T cell receptor (beta chain) was recorded in a study of blood T cells in healthy people across ages. Looked up from germline, CDR1 is SEHNR and CDR2 is FQNEAQ (reference sequence). The V gene end was trimmed by 6 bases and the J gene end by 7 bases; junction bases not matched to a gene: 8. The CDR3 extends over 14 amino acids. Sample-barcoded 5' priming and a J-beta primer mix drove a second PCR of about 6 to 12 cycles. MiXCR, run by TCRdb on the 5' RACE reads, gives a single entry per CDR3 protein. The sample carries more than 900,000 distinct CDR3 sequences, 29% recorded once. This clonotype has a count of ten or more. A further study also used this sample, focusing on T cells of mothers and their children. From that paper: Each 15 ul cDNA reaction used roughly 1.5 ug RNA; all RNA was used.

The chain combines TRBV7-9 with TRBJ2-4; TRBD1 matches 8 bases. The TCR sequence derives from a woman in her thirties or forties in good health. Sequences were obtained from blood. The CDR3: CASSDQGALNIQYF. The CDR3, as DNA: TGTGCCAGCAGTGACCAGGGGGCCCTGAACATTCAGTACTTC.